Listed here are 23 T cell receptor beta chains from one sample, sequenced in a study of T cells after yellow fever vaccination. TCRdb passed the 5' RACE reads through MiXCR, listing each CDR3 protein once. In the table there are some 560,000 distinct CDR3 sequences, about 19% of which are singletons. The sequenced sample was PBMCs, obtained 15 days after the yellow fever booster vaccination. The receptors stem from a man aged 25-45 years who received the YFV17D yellow fever vaccine.

This clonotype occurred a few times. This chain joins TRBV7-8 and TRBJ2-1; D uncertain. Germline V lookup: CDR1 SGHVS, CDR2 FQNEAQ. V shed 2 bases and J shed 6 bases, with 11 bases lying between them. The CDR3 loop spans 14 amino acids. The CDR3 reads CASSLTGSGNEQFF. The CDR3 DNA follows: TGTGCCAGCAGCTTAACCGGGTCTGGCAATGAGCAGTTCTTC. Full variable domain (outside the CDR3, taken from reference TRBV7-8 and TRBJ2-1): GAGVSQSPRYKVAKRGQDVALRCDPISGHVSLFWYQQALGQGPEFLTYFQNEAQLDKSGLPSDRFFAERPEGSVSTLKIQRTQQEDSAVYLCASSLTGSGNEQFFGPGTRLTVL.

The gene calls are TRBV5-6 and TRBJ1-6, with D unclear. V lost 0 bases and J lost 9, with 7 bases in between. The CDR3 contains 13 residues. In germline, CDR1 is SGHDT, CDR2 YYEEEE. The CDR3 loop reads CASSLVVGSPLHF. In nucleotides, the CDR3 is TGTGCCAGCAGCTTGGTCGTCGGTTCACCCCTCCACTTT. Full variable domain (rest looked up from reference TRBV5-6 and TRBJ1-6): DAGVTQSPTHLIKTRGQQVTLRCSPKSGHDTVSWYQQALGQGPQFIFQYYEEEERQRGNFPDRFSGHQFPNYSSELNVNALLLGDSALYLCASSLVVGSPLHFGNGTRLTVT.

This clonotype has more than one count but fewer than ten. V is TRBV20-1 and J is TRBJ2-7, with TRBD2 identical over 8 bases. CDR1 and CDR2 (germline): DFQATT, SNEGSKA (reference sequence). The CDR3 extends over 14 amino acids. The ends lost 5 bases at V and 0 bases at J; junction bases unmatched: 6. CDR3 residues: CSAEQTSASYEQYF. The CDR3 DNA is TGCAGTGCTGAGCAGACTAGCGCCTCCTACGAGCAGTACTTC.

The rearrangement uses TRBV6-5 and TRBJ2-7, with 7 bases identical to TRBD1. Trimming at V came to 0 bases and at J to 6 bases, leaving 8 bases not matched to a gene. The CDR3 is 15 amino acids. CDR1 and CDR2 from the germline V gene are MNHEY and SVGAGI. The CDR3, as DNA: TGTGCCAGCAGTTACTCCCCGGGACAGCATTTCGAGCAGTACTTC. Translation gives CASSYSPGQHFEQYF.

The CDR3 protein is CASSLGGLAGGEYNEQFF. In DNA form, the CDR3 reads TGCGCCAGCAGCTTGGGGGGACTAGCGGGAGGAGAATACAATGAGCAGTTCTTC. The chain uses TRBV5-1 and TRBJ2-1; 15 nucleotides agree with TRBD2. Germline lookup yields CDR1 SGHRS and CDR2 YFSETQ. With V trimmed by 0 bases and J by 4 bases, 5 bases remained unmatched. The CDR3 covers 18 residues.

The rearrangement links TRBV18 to TRBJ2-3; 8 bases map to TRBD1. Germline-derived CDR1 and CDR2 are KGHSH and LQKENI. V lost 3 bases to trimming and J lost 10 bases; unmatched junction nucleotides: 12. The CDR3 length is 15 residues. The CDR3 sequence: CASSPEGQVPAAQYF. The CDR3 DNA is TGTGCCAGCTCACCTGAGGGACAGGTCCCAGCAGCGCAGTATTTT.

The rearrangement uses TRBV7-9 and TRBJ2-3; D uncertain. The CDR3 has 16 amino acids. Looked up from germline, CDR1 is SEHNR and CDR2 is FQNEAQ (reference sequence). V was pared by 1 base and J by 4 bases, with 15 bases between. The CDR3 nucleotides read TGTGCCAGCAGCTTAGAATCCGCGGTTTTCGCAGATACGCAGTATTTT. It translates to CASSLESAVFADTQYF. Full variable domain (remainder filled in from reference TRBV7-9 and TRBJ2-3): DTGVSQNPRHKITKRGQNVTFRCDPISEHNRLYWYRQTLGQGPEFLTYFQNEAQLEKSRLLSDRFSAERPKGSFSTLEIQRTEQGDSAMYLCASSLESAVFADTQYFGPGTRLTVL.

This clonotype was observed a few times. The chain joins TRBV21-1 to TRBJ2-1; the D call TRBD2 from the table was never checked on the DNA. TRBV21-1 is shown as a pseudogene. The CDR3 is made up of 18 amino acids. The CDR3 DNA follows: TGTGCCAGCAGCAAAGCCCCTAAACTAGCGGTCCTCGGCAATGAGCAGTTCTTC. Translating it yields CASSKAPKLAVLGNEQFF.

The chain couples TRBV29-1 to TRBJ2-1; D not resolved. The V gene's germline CDR1 is SQVTM and CDR2 ANQGSEA. This CDR3 is 14 amino acids long. Trimming took 8 bases from V and 4 from J, leaving 18 bases between them. CDR3 sequence: CSSRRANSYNEQFF. The CDR3 region has the DNA TGCAGCTCCAGACGGGCTAACTCTTACAATGAGCAGTTCTTC.

There are a few counts of this clonotype. V is TRBV5-1 and J is TRBJ2-1, with 9 bases aligning to TRBD2. CDR3 length: 14 residues. The trim removed 4 bases at V and 2 bases at J, leaving 1 base unmatched. Germline V gene lookup returns CDR1 SGHRS and CDR2 YFSETQ. CDR3 loop: CASSGGRAYNEQFF. CDR3 nucleotides: TGCGCCAGCAGCGGCGGGAGGGCCTACAATGAGCAGTTCTTC.

This chain joins TRBV7-2 and TRBJ2-1; TRBD2 matches 11 bases. The CDR3 extends over 15 amino acids. CDR1 is SGHTA and CDR2 is FQGNSA in the germline V gene. Losses at the gene ends were 5 bases for V and 9 bases for J; bases not matched to a gene: 9. CDR3 DNA sequence: TGTGCCAGCAGCAAACTAGCGGGAGAGGGGGGTGAGCAGTTCTTC. Amino acids: CASSKLAGEGGEQFF.

By share, this clonotype ranks as medium-sized (0.01 to 0.1%). This sequence joins TRBV11-2 and TRBJ2-1; weak D call: TRBD2 (6 bases). The germline gives CDR1 SGHAT, CDR2 FQNNGV. Between the trimmed V and J ends, which lost 5 bases and 9 bases, there was a span of 11 bases. The CDR3 spans 12 residues. Here the CDR3 DNA reads TGTGCCAGCAGCACCCGGGAGATTGAGCAGTTCTTC. It is translated as CASSTREIEQFF. The full variable domain, its missing parts supplied by reference TRBV11-2 and TRBJ2-1, is EAGVAQSPRYKIIEKRQSVAFWCNPISGHATLYWYQQILGQGPKLLIQFQNNGVVDDSQLPKDRFSAERLKGVDSTLKIQPAKLEDSAVYLCASSTREIEQFFGPGTRLTVL.

This clonotype was detected many times. V gene TRBV28 combines with J gene TRBJ2-7; 8 bases match TRBD1. The CDR3 contains 15 residues. The germline V gene has CDR1 MDHEN and CDR2 SYDVKM. J gave up 2 bases and V 5 bases, and 8 bases lay outside the gene matches. CDR3 region: CASSPLDRDTYEQYF. Here the CDR3 DNA reads TGTGCCAGCAGTCCCTTGGACAGGGACACCTACGAGCAGTACTTC.

The chain carries TRBV7-9 and TRBJ2-5; the D is unclear. Germline CDR1 SEHNR, CDR2 FQNEAQ (reference sequence). Deletions cut 5 bases from V and 4 bases from J, with 11 bases between. The CDR3 contains 13 residues. Here the CDR3 DNA reads TGTGCCAGCAGCCCCCTCGAGTTAGAGACCCAGTACTTC. Translation gives CASSPLELETQYF.

The chain has TRBV6-1 and TRBJ2-7; D not certain. The CDR3 sequence is 11 residues long. The germline gives CDR1 MNHNS, CDR2 SASEGT. The V and J ends lost 1 base and 5 bases respectively, with 3 bases between them. The CDR3 spells CASSEGNEQYF. CDR3 bases: TGTGCCAGCAGTGAAGGGAACGAGCAGTACTTC.

This clonotype has a handful of counts. This rearrangement joins TRBV10-3 to TRBJ1-1; D uncertain. The V gene's germline CDR1 is ENHRY and CDR2 SYGVKD. The CDR3 runs 13 residues. V lost 4 bases and J lost 0, with 6 bases in between. In nucleotides, the CDR3 is TGTGCCATCAGTGGGGCCATGAACACTGAAGCTTTCTTT. Protein sequence: CAISGAMNTEAFF.

This clonotype was recorded a few times. The genes are TRBV11-3 and TRBJ2-2; D might be TRBD1 (5 bases). In germline, CDR1 is SGHNT, CDR2 YENEEA. Trimming shortened V by 5 bases and J by 4 bases, and 8 bases separated the two germline ends. The CDR3 extends over 13 amino acids. CDR3 region: CASSHDSTGELFF. The CDR3 region has the DNA TGTGCCAGCAGCCACGACAGCACCGGGGAGCTGTTTTTT.

This clonotype has only a few counts. The chain is built from TRBV20-1 and TRBJ2-7; 7 positions agree with TRBD1. J lost 7 bases, V lost 6 bases, and 6 bases had no gene match. The germline gives CDR1 DFQATT, CDR2 SNEGSKA (reference sequence). CDR3 length: 11 amino acids. This chain's CDR3 is CSADREREQYF. CDR3 bases: TGCAGTGCCGACAGGGAGCGAGAGCAGTACTTC.

The genes are TRBV7-2 and TRBJ2-7, with D perhaps assigned TRBD1 or TRBD2 (5 bases each). Germline CDR1 SGHTA, CDR2 FQGNSA. The CDR3 has 15 residues. Trimming removed 4 bases from V and 2 bases from J, with 15 bases in between. The CDR3: CASSWEPGPAYEQYF. The CDR3 nucleotides read TGTGCCAGCAGCTGGGAACCGGGACCCGCCTACGAGCAGTACTTC.

The table lists this clonotype with a few counts. The DNA for the CDR3 is TGTGCCAGCACCCAACCCCGGGCGACTGGCAATGAGCAGTTCTTC. It codes for CASTQPRATGNEQFF. The gene calls are TRBV7-2 and TRBJ2-1; no reliable D call. Trimming left V 7 bases short and J 6 bases short, with 19 bases between. CDR1 is SGHTA, CDR2 FQGNSA, per germline. The length of the CDR3 is 15 residues.

This clonotype was seen ten or more times. The chain has TRBV18 and TRBJ2-7, with no clear D. The CDR3 is made up of 13 amino acids. The germline gives CDR1 KGHSH, CDR2 LQKENI. V was trimmed by 8 bases and J by 0 bases, leaving 11 bases between them. The CDR3 here is CASSPPSSYEQYF. The DNA of the CDR3 is TGTGCCAGCAGCCCTCCCAGCTCCTACGAGCAGTACTTC. The full variable domain, rest sourced from reference TRBV18 and TRBJ2-7, is NAGVMQNPRHLVRRRGQEARLRCSPMKGHSHVYWYRQLPEEGLKFMVYLQKENIIDESGMPKERFSAEFPKEGPSILRIQQVVRGDSAAYFCASSPPSSYEQYFGPGTRLTVT.

This chain links TRBV11-2 with TRBJ2-5, with D possibly TRBD1 on 6 matching bases. This CDR3 is built from 18 residues. V was shortened by 4 bases and J by 5 bases, with 26 bases between the two germline ends. Per the germline V gene, CDR1 is SGHAT and CDR2 is FQNNGV. The CDR3 DNA follows: TGTGCCAGCAGCTCGTGGGTTCTAGGGGGTTTGGTCTTGGAGACCCAGTACTTC. It codes for CASSSWVLGGLVLETQYF.

A few counts support this clonotype. J is TRBJ2-1 and V is TRBV10-3, with D maybe TRBD1 (5 bases). V was shortened by 7 bases and J by 1 base, with 17 bases between the two germline ends. Germline-derived CDR1 and CDR2 are ENHRY and SYGVKD. This CDR3 contains 16 residues. The CDR3 DNA reads TGTGCCATCACCCCCCGACAGAAAGAGTCCTACAATGAGCAGTTCTTC. Encoded protein: CAITPRQKESYNEQFF.